The 24 T cell receptor beta chains presented below share a single source sample, sequenced in a study of T-cell memory formation after mild COVID-19. TCRdb called the 5' RACE reads again in MiXCR, with one record for every CDR3 protein. Here the sample spans about 410,000 distinct CDR3 sequences, 23% being singletons. The sequenced material came from PBMCs or a T cell subset sorted from them (not recorded which). These receptors were obtained from an adult woman who had mild COVID-19 (a few samples of this study predate the infection). Cell type and time point are not known.

This clonotype has a handful of counts. The chain links TRBV2 to TRBJ1-6, with a tentative D call TRBD1 (6 bases). The germline CDR1 and CDR2 sequences are SNHLY and FYNNEI. The CDR3 covers 16 residues. V shed 5 bases and J shed 9 bases, with 20 bases lying between them. CDR3 loop: CASSPDRSRGVSPLHF. The CDR3 coding sequence is TGTGCCAGCAGTCCCGACAGGTCTCGGGGGGTTTCACCCCTCCACTTT.

The genes are TRBV2 and TRBJ1-2; D is unresolved. The CDR3 extends over 15 amino acids. Germline-derived CDR1 and CDR2 are SNHLY and FYNNEI. Trimming left V 8 bases short and J 0 bases short, with 16 bases between. DNA for the CDR3: TGTGCCAGCCAGTCTGTGCCGGGTTCTAACTATGGCTACACCTTC. Translating gives CASQSVPGSNYGYTF.

This clonotype was seen more than once but under ten times. CDR3: CASSFVQGWETQYF. The CDR3 DNA is TGTGCCAGCAGCTTCGTCCAGGGATGGGAGACCCAGTACTTC. The chain uses TRBV11-3 and TRBJ2-5; the D gene is possibly TRBD1 (5 bases). Germline CDR1 reads SGHNT; CDR2 reads YENEEA. V gave up 3 bases and J gave up 5 bases, with 13 bases separating them. The CDR3 consists of 14 residues.

The V and J genes are TRBV18 and TRBJ1-1, with TRBD1 identical over 10 bases. The length of the CDR3 is 16 residues. The trim removed 4 bases at V and 6 bases at J, leaving 11 bases unmatched. Per germline, CDR1 KGHSH and CDR2 LQKENI. CDR3 sequence reads: CASSLSEETGGPEAFF. The CDR3 DNA reads as TGTGCCAGCTCACTCTCCGAGGAGACAGGGGGCCCTGAAGCTTTCTTT.

The chain combines TRBV3-1 with TRBJ2-7, with a possible D match to TRBD2 (6 bases). Germline lookup yields CDR1 LGHDT and CDR2 YNNKEL (reference sequence). The CDR3 is made up of 14 amino acids. Trimming cost V 7 bases and J 0 bases, with 13 bases left between them. CDR3 coding DNA: TGTGCCAGCACCCAGGGACTGAGCTCCTACGAGCAGTACTTC. It translates to CASTQGLSSYEQYF.

Only a few counts were recorded for this clonotype. The chain couples TRBV10-3 to TRBJ2-1, with TRBD2 matching 8 bases. Germline V gene lookup returns CDR1 ENHRY and CDR2 SYGVKD. V trimming: 5 bases; J trimming: 7 bases; junction bases outside the gene matches: 1. The length of the CDR3 is 12 residues. This chain's CDR3 is CAISSSGNEQFF. In nucleotides, the CDR3 is TGTGCCATCAGTTCTAGCGGGAATGAGCAGTTCTTC.

The chain has TRBV7-2 and TRBJ2-3, with 7 positions matching TRBD1. The germline CDR1 and CDR2 sequences are SGHTA and FQGNSA. CDR3 length equals 16 residues. J was trimmed by 4 bases and V by 1 base; bases with no gene match: 8. CDR3 DNA: TGTGCCAGCAGCTTAGTTAAGGGGGCAGACGCAGATACGCAGTATTTT. Its translation: CASSLVKGADADTQYF.

This clonotype was seen a few times. The V gene is TRBV6-2 or TRBV6-3, the J gene TRBJ2-1, with TRBD2 identical over 15 bases. Unmatched junction bases numbered 3, after V lost 8 bases and J lost 4 bases. This CDR3 contains 15 residues. Germline assignment: CDR1 MNHEY and CDR2 SVGEGT. CDR3 loop: CASGLAGGPYNEQFF. The CDR3, as DNA: TGTGCCAGCGGACTAGCGGGAGGGCCTTACAATGAGCAGTTCTTC.

This clonotype turned up a few times. DNA for the CDR3: TGTGCCAGCAGCCCCTCGGGAGCAGGAAGTGGCCGGTTCGCTAACTATGGCTACACCTTC. Protein: CASSPSGAGSGRFANYGYTF. The V call is TRBV7-2, the J call TRBJ1-2, with D hard to call. The ends were cut back, 5 bases at V and 0 bases at J, with 28 bases in the middle. This CDR3 has 20 amino acids. Germline V CDR1 and CDR2: SGHTA, FQGNSA.

The table lists this clonotype with a few counts. This chain joins TRBV4-1 and TRBJ2-7, with 7 nucleotides matching TRBD1. Germline V gives CDR1 MGHRA, CDR2 YSYEKL. With V trimmed by 4 bases and J by 2 bases, 11 bases remained unmatched. The CDR3 extends over 16 amino acids. This chain's CDR3 is CASSLLPTGVPYEQYF. DNA for the CDR3: TGCGCCAGCAGCCTACTACCTACAGGGGTCCCCTACGAGCAGTACTTC.

The rearrangement links TRBV29-1 to TRBJ2-3; 7 nucleotides align to TRBD2. Trimming removed 8 bases from V and 4 bases from J; junction bases left unmatched: 9. The CDR3 is 13 residues long. From germline, CDR1 is SQVTM and CDR2 ANQGSEA. CDR3 in amino acids: CSMLAVGADTQYF. Written as DNA, the CDR3 is TGCAGCATGCTAGCGGTTGGCGCAGATACGCAGTATTTT.

There are a few counts of this clonotype. The chain has TRBV29-1 and TRBJ2-7, with D maybe TRBD1 (6 bases). The CDR3 extends over 13 amino acids. V was trimmed by 4 bases and J by 1 base, leaving 11 bases between them. Germline lookup yields CDR1 SQVTM and CDR2 ANQGSEA. The CDR3 loop is CSVGSDRSYEQYF. In DNA form, the CDR3 reads TGCAGCGTTGGGTCCGACAGGTCCTACGAGCAGTACTTC.

This sequence joins TRBV7-2 and TRBJ2-1; the D gene is possibly TRBD1 (6 bases). Trimming shortened V by 3 bases and J by 6 bases, and 15 bases separated the two germline ends. CDR1 and CDR2 (germline): SGHTA, FQGNSA. This CDR3 region has 15 residues. In DNA form, the CDR3 reads TGTGCCAGCAGCTTCCGGACGCAGGGGACCAATGAGCAGTTCTTC. The encoded protein is CASSFRTQGTNEQFF.

The table lists this clonotype with a count of one. The V and J genes are TRBV7-9 and TRBJ1-1; D is uncertain. V lost 3 bases, J lost 5 bases, and 13 bases lay in between. In germline, CDR1 is SEHNR, CDR2 FQNEAQ (reference sequence). This CDR3 is built from 14 residues. CDR3 nucleotides: TGTGCCAGCAGCTTGTCGGACGGTGATACTGAAGCTTTCTTT. Its translation: CASSLSDGDTEAFF.

This chain links TRBV5-5 with TRBJ1-2; possible D gene TRBD1, 5 bases. The germline V and J ends were trimmed by 2 bases and 4 bases, with 12 bases remaining between them. The germline CDR1 and CDR2 sequences are SGHKS and YYEKEE (reference sequence). This CDR3 spans 14 amino acids. The CDR3 here is CASSFGAGLYGYTF. The CDR3 bases are TGTGCCAGCAGCTTCGGGGCGGGGCTCTATGGCTACACCTTC. The entire variable domain, with the rest obtained from reference TRBV5-5 and TRBJ1-2, is as follows: DAGVTQSPTHLIKTRGQQVTLRCSPISGHKSVSWYQQVLGQGPQFIFQYYEKEERGRGNFPDRFSARQFPNYSSELNVNALLLGDSALYLCASSFGAGLYGYTFGSGTRLTVV.

The V gene is TRBV5-1, the J gene TRBJ2-1; D gene unclear. This CDR3 region has 12 residues. V was pared by 0 bases and J by 12 bases, with 10 bases between. Germline values: CDR1 SGHRS, CDR2 YFSETQ. The CDR3 DNA sequence: TGCGCCAGCAGCTTGGGGTCTGAGGCGCAGTTCTTC. Translated: CASSLGSEAQFF.

The table lists this clonotype with many counts. The CDR3 region has the DNA TGTGCCAGCTCACCTCGACTAGCGGGACTCTCGGGCAATGAGCAGTTCTTC. Protein: CASSPRLAGLSGNEQFF. The gene calls are TRBV18 and TRBJ2-1; 11 bases align to TRBD2. CDR3 length: 17 residues. From germline, CDR1 is KGHSH and CDR2 LQKENI. Trimming cost V 3 bases and J 6 bases; bases outside gene matches: 10. Supplemented by reference TRBV18 and TRBJ2-1, the full variable domain reads NAGVMQNPRHLVRRRGQEARLRCSPMKGHSHVYWYRQLPEEGLKFMVYLQKENIIDESGMPKERFSAEFPKEGPSILRIQQVVRGDSAAYFCASSPRLAGLSGNEQFFGPGTRLTVL.

The genes are TRBV12-3 or TRBV12-4 and TRBJ1-1; possibly TRBD1 for D (5 bases). With 6 bases removed from V and 6 bases from J, the gap between germline ends came to 20 bases. This CDR3 has 15 amino acids. The CDR3 DNA reads TGTGCCAGCAGCCATAGGGGTAAGGGGTTCTCTGAAGCTTTCTTT. Amino acid sequence: CASSHRGKGFSEAFF.

This clonotype has a handful of counts. The chain couples TRBV20-1 to TRBJ2-2, with 8 bases fitting TRBD1. The V and J ends lost 4 bases and 6 bases, in that order; junction bases with no gene match: 7. Germline CDR1 is DFQATT and CDR2 is SNEGSKA (reference sequence). The CDR3 is made up of 14 amino acids. Written as DNA, the CDR3 is TGCAGTGCTACAGGGGGCGCTAACCCCGGGGAGCTGTTTTTT. Translation: CSATGGANPGELFF.

The chain links TRBV5-1 to TRBJ1-4; TRBD1 agrees at 8 bases. Trimming removed 3 bases from V and 2 bases from J; junction bases left unmatched: 0. CDR1 and CDR2 from the germline V gene are SGHRS and YFSETQ. There are 14 residues in the CDR3. CDR3 coding DNA: TGCGCCAGCAGCTCAGGGGGCACTAATGAAAAACTGTTTTTT. Translation: CASSSGGTNEKLFF.

In this sample, this clonotype turned up a few times. This chain connects TRBV6-6 to TRBJ2-7; D call uncertain. Looked up from germline, CDR1 is MNHNY and CDR2 is SVGAGI (reference sequence). This CDR3 region has 13 residues. V dropped 2 bases and J dropped 2 bases, with 7 bases sitting between them. Written as DNA, the CDR3 is TGTGCCAGCAGTTACGCAGGCCCCTACGAGCAGTACTTC. It is translated as CASSYAGPYEQYF.

This clonotype was observed a handful of times. The chain joins TRBV5-5 to TRBJ2-7; 9 bases align to TRBD1. V gave up 3 bases and J gave up 2 bases; unmatched junction bases: 9. Germline V gene lookup returns CDR1 SGHKS and CDR2 YYEKEE (reference sequence). The CDR3 totals 16 residues. CDR3: CASSSIPGQGTYEQYF. CDR3 nucleotide sequence: TGTGCCAGCAGCTCAATCCCGGGACAGGGTACCTACGAGCAGTACTTC.

This clonotype came up a few times. The rearrangement uses TRBV7-9 and TRBJ2-5; TRBD2 aligns across 7 bases. This CDR3 comprises 16 residues. The V gene's germline CDR1 is SEHNR and CDR2 FQNEAQ (reference sequence). Unmatched junction bases numbered 11, after V lost 3 bases and J lost 4 bases. The CDR3 bases are TGTGCCAGCAGCTTTGGCGGGAGCGCCTTACGAGAGACCCAGTACTTC. Its translation: CASSFGGSALRETQYF.

This clonotype was seen a few times. This chain connects TRBV9 to TRBJ1-1; 9 nucleotides align to TRBD1. The CDR3 is 15 amino acids. Germline V lookup: CDR1 SGDLS, CDR2 YYNGEE. With 3 bases clipped from V and 0 bases from J, the junction kept 3 bases outside the gene matches. The CDR3 region has the DNA TGTGCCAGCAGCGCCTGGGACAGGGTGAACACTGAAGCTTTCTTT. This codes for CASSAWDRVNTEAFF.